Presented here are 24 T cell receptor beta chains from one specimen sequenced in a study of cytomegalovirus exposure and HLA in healthy donors. The PCR contained 60 Vbeta and 13 Jbeta primers. Sequenced by immunoSEQ multiplex PCR; TCRdb stores in-frame clones only, minus some. The sample carries some 130,000 clones, about 72% recorded once. The specimen sequenced was PBMCs. The receptor source for this set is a female donor in good health and CMV-seronegative.

The chain joins TRBV2 to TRBJ2-3; tentatively, D is TRBD2 (6 bases). Trimming removed 10 bases at V and 7 bases at J, with 21 bases between. The CDR3 is 14 amino acids. The germline V gene has CDR1 SNHLY and CDR2 FYNNEI. CDR3 region: CATQPGGGIYTQYF. DNA of the CDR3: TGTGCCACTCAGCCGGGTGGCGGGATATATACGCAGTATTTT. Filled out from reference TRBV2 and TRBJ2-3, the complete variable domain reads EPEVTQTPSHQVTQMGQEVILRCVPISNHLYFYWYRQILGQKVEFLVSFYNNEISEKSEIFDDQFSVERPDGSNFTLKIRSTKLEDSAMYFCATQPGGGIYTQYFGPGTRLTVL.

A note on this clone: One end of the junction varies from germline; a read error may be responsible. The J gene is TRBJ1-3, the V gene TRBV6-5; 8 nucleotides line up with TRBD1. The CDR3 spans 16 residues. Per the germline V gene, CDR1 is MNHEY and CDR2 is SVGAGI. CDR3 coding DNA: TGTGCCAGCAGTTACTCAGCCAGGGGGCCTGGAAACGCCATATATTTT. This translates into CASSYSARGPGNAIYF.

V and J are TRBV19 and TRBJ2-1; tentative D call: TRBD1 (6 bases). The CDR3 runs to 14 residues. The germline V and J ends were trimmed by 5 bases and 1 base, with 9 bases remaining between them. The germline CDR1 and CDR2 sequences are LNHDA and SQIVND (reference sequence). CDR3 sequence: CASSPGQSYNEQFF. CDR3 bases: TGTGCCAGTAGTCCAGGACAGTCCTACAATGAGCAGTTCTTC.

The chain has TRBV4-3 and TRBJ2-3; TRBD2 might be the D (5 bases). The CDR3 contains 14 residues. CDR1 is LGHNA, CDR2 YSLEER, per germline. Trimming stripped 2 bases from V and 2 bases from J, with 8 bases between. This CDR3 is CASSQLATTDTQYF. CDR3 in DNA: TGCGCCAGCAGCCAACTAGCTACCACAGATACGCAGTATTTT.

The chain recombines TRBV19 with TRBJ1-1; D call uncertain. The CDR3 covers 14 residues. The germline CDR1 and CDR2 sequences are LNHDA and SQIVND (reference sequence). V shed 2 bases and J shed 0 bases, with 7 bases lying between them. The CDR3 here is CASSIWSLNTEAFF. CDR3 in DNA: TGTGCCAGTAGTATATGGAGTCTGAACACTGAAGCTTTCTTT.

This rearrangement joins TRBV4-2 to TRBJ2-7; 8 bases line up with TRBD1. Germline V gene lookup returns CDR1 LGHNA and CDR2 YNFKEQ. J was trimmed by 5 bases and V by 1 base; bases with no gene match: 10. The CDR3 has 16 residues. For the CDR3, the DNA is TGTGCCAGCAGCCAAGGGTCCGGGACAGGTATCCACGAGCAGTACTTC. As protein: CASSQGSGTGIHEQYF.

The chain recombines TRBV6-4 with TRBJ1-1, with D possibly matching TRBD1 (5 bases). The V end lost 6 bases, the J end lost 3 bases, and 14 bases lay between the germline ends. Germline CDR1 reads MRHNA; CDR2 reads SNTAGT. The length of the CDR3 is 14 residues. CDR3 sequence reads: CASRVNWGDTEAFF. Here the CDR3 DNA reads TGTGCCAGCAGGGTCAACTGGGGGGACACTGAAGCTTTCTTT.

This clone was seen only once. The V and J genes are TRBV6-6 and TRBJ1-1; D remains unclear. V dropped 4 bases and J dropped 4 bases, with 10 bases sitting between them. This CDR3 contains 13 residues. Germline-derived CDR1 and CDR2 are MNHNY and SVGAGI (reference sequence). The CDR3 DNA reads TGTGCCAGCAGTTTAGAGGGTAGCACTGAAGCTTTCTTT. It yields the protein CASSLEGSTEAFF.

The V and J genes are TRBV30 and TRBJ1-1, with 7 nucleotides matching TRBD1. Germline CDR1 reads GTSNPN; CDR2 reads SVGIG (reference sequence). This CDR3 region has 13 residues. V lost 7 bases, J lost 3 bases, and 8 bases stayed unmatched. CDR3 protein: CASKGAGDTEAFF. CDR3 in DNA: TGTGCCTCTAAGGGGGCCGGGGACACTGAAGCTTTCTTT. Using reference TRBV30 and TRBJ1-1 for the parts outside the CDR3, the full variable domain is SQTIHQWPATLVQPVGSPLSLECTVEGTSNPNLYWYRQAAGRGLQLLFYSVGIGQISSEVPQNLSASRPQDRQFILSSKKLLLSDSGFYLCASKGAGDTEAFFGQGTRLTVV.

The chain carries TRBV27 and TRBJ1-3; tentatively, D is TRBD1 (5 bases). Germline V gives CDR1 MNHEY, CDR2 SMNVEV (reference sequence). Trimming pared 10 bases from V and 1 base from J, leaving 11 bases between. This CDR3 contains 13 residues. The CDR3 sequence is CATKQGSGNTIYF. The CDR3 DNA follows: TGTGCCACCAAGCAGGGATCTGGAAACACCATATATTTT.

V and J are TRBV5-1 and TRBJ1-1; 9 positions agree with TRBD1. Germline loops: CDR1 SGHRS, CDR2 YFSETQ. J lost 1 base, V lost 3 bases, and 1 base had no gene match. The CDR3 is 14 residues long. CDR3 sequence: CASSSGQGNTEAFF. DNA of the CDR3: TGCGCCAGCAGCTCGGGACAGGGGAACACTGAAGCTTTCTTT.

J is TRBJ2-5 and V is TRBV5-1, with D maybe TRBD2 (7 bases). CDR1 SGHRS and CDR2 YFSETQ come from the germline V gene. This CDR3 region has 15 residues. Deletions cut 2 bases from V and 2 bases from J, with 13 bases between. CDR3 DNA sequence: TGCGCCAGCAGCTTCCGTGGGGGGGCTCAAGAGACCCAGTACTTC. Its translation is CASSFRGGAQETQYF.

This clone has just one count. V and J are TRBV5-4 and TRBJ1-4; D may be TRBD1 (6 bases). Germline loops: CDR1 SGHNT, CDR2 YYREEE (reference sequence). The CDR3 extends over 15 amino acids. V was pared by 4 bases and J by 5 bases, with 15 bases between. Here the CDR3 reads CASSPTTGQNEKLFF. CDR3 bases: TGTGCCAGCAGCCCCACGACAGGCCAAAATGAAAAACTGTTTTTT.

CDR3 coding DNA: TGTGCCAGCTCATTAGGGACAGGGGAAGGGTACGAGCAGTACTTC. This sequence encodes CASSLGTGEGYEQYF. The V gene is TRBV18, the J gene TRBJ2-7; 10 bases fit TRBD1. This CDR3 spans 15 amino acids. Germline CDR1 reads KGHSH; CDR2 reads LQKENI. J gave up 4 bases and V 5 bases, and 8 bases lay outside the gene matches.

This clone has a handful of counts. The V call is TRBV28, the J call TRBJ2-1, with 9 bases that match TRBD2. Trimming at V came to 5 bases and at J to 6 bases, leaving 14 bases not matched to a gene. Germline V gives CDR1 MDHEN, CDR2 SYDVKM. The length of the CDR3 is 17 residues. CDR3 DNA sequence: TGTGCCAGCAGTAATTTGAGGGGCGGGAGGGTGGGCAATGAGCAGTTCTTC. The encoded protein is CASSNLRGGRVGNEQFF. Together with reference TRBV28 and TRBJ2-1, the CDR3 gives the full variable domain: DVKVTQSSRYLVKRTGEKVFLECVQDMDHENMFWYRQDPGLGLRLIYFSYDVKMKEKGDIPEGYSVSREKKERFSLILESASTNQTSMYLCASSNLRGGRVGNEQFFGPGTRLTVL.

This sequence joins TRBV27 and TRBJ2-5; the match to TRBD2 covers 7 bases. J lost 3 bases, V lost 2 bases, and 12 bases had no gene match. Per germline, CDR1 MNHEY and CDR2 SMNVEV (reference sequence). This CDR3 contains 17 residues. CDR3 loop: CASSLGGRAYGEETQYF. CDR3 DNA: TGTGCCAGCAGTTTAGGGGGGAGGGCCTATGGGGAAGAGACCCAGTACTTC.

J is TRBJ2-2 and V is TRBV7-6; TRBD1 is a possible D gene (6 bases). The germline V gene has CDR1 SGHVS and CDR2 FNYEAQ. V lost 5 bases and J 5 bases, leaving 15 bases between the germline ends. The CDR3 covers 15 residues. The CDR3 DNA reads TGTGCCAGCAGCACCCAGGGGCTTGGTACCGGGGAGCTGTTTTTT. As protein: CASSTQGLGTGELFF.

This clone came up once. The V gene is TRBV6-5, the J gene TRBJ1-4, with D maybe TRBD1 (5 bases). V lost 5 bases to trimming and J lost 7 bases, with 14 bases between them. The germline V gene encodes CDR1 MNHEY and CDR2 SVGAGI. There are 14 residues in the CDR3. The CDR3 nucleotides read TGTGCCAGCAGTCCAGGGATCCCGGGTGAAAAACTGTTTTTT. Translating gives CASSPGIPGEKLFF.

The J gene is TRBJ2-3, the V gene TRBV29-1; TRBD2 matches at 7 bases. Trimming at V came to 1 base and at J to 1 base, leaving 2 bases not matched to a gene. CDR3 length equals 14 residues. Germline CDR1 SQVTM, CDR2 ANQGSEA. CDR3 DNA: TGCAGCGTTGAAGGGCTAGCGGGCACAGATACGCAGTATTTT. Its protein product is CSVEGLAGTDTQYF.

The V and J genes are TRBV6-4 and TRBJ1-5; 7 bases match TRBD1. Germline V gene data show CDR1 as MRHNA and CDR2 as SNTAGT. Trimming took 3 bases from V and 9 from J; bases not matched to a gene: 8. This CDR3 spans 14 amino acids. CDR3 amino acids: CASSETGLPGPQHF. In nucleotides, the CDR3 is TGTGCCAGCAGTGAGACAGGGCTTCCAGGGCCCCAGCATTTT.

The chain couples TRBV7-2 to TRBJ1-5; D might be TRBD1 (5 bases). Germline V gene data show CDR1 as SGHTA and CDR2 as FQGNSA. Trimming removed 2 bases at V and 2 bases at J, with 10 bases between. This CDR3 is 15 amino acids long. CDR3 residues: CASSLSVQGNQPQHF. The CDR3 nucleotides are TGTGCCAGCAGCTTAAGCGTACAGGGCAATCAGCCCCAGCATTTT.

The chain employs TRBV6-4 and TRBJ2-7, with 10 bases matching TRBD2. V lost 0 bases, J lost 4 bases, and 18 bases stayed unmatched. The germline V gene encodes CDR1 MRHNA and CDR2 SNTAGT. This CDR3 is 20 amino acids long. The CDR3 here is CASSDSTISGRSQCCYEQYF. The CDR3 bases are TGTGCCAGCAGTGACTCGACGATTAGCGGGAGGTCCCAGTGTTGTTACGAGCAGTACTTC.

This clone was observed many times. This chain links TRBV5-1 with TRBJ2-3, with 8 bases lining up with TRBD1. The CDR3 has 18 residues. Germline V gene sequence: CDR1 SGHRS, CDR2 YFSETQ. J gave up 1 base and V 4 bases, and 14 bases lay outside the gene matches. The DNA for the CDR3 is TGCGCCAGCAGCCCAGGGGGGACAGGTTGGTCGCGCACAGATACGCAGTATTTT. Translation: CASSPGGTGWSRTDTQYF.

V gene TRBV14 combines with J gene TRBJ2-1; D remains ambiguous. The CDR3 contains 18 residues. Germline loops: CDR1 SGHDN, CDR2 FVKESK. Trimming removed 1 base from V and 0 bases from J, with 16 bases in between. CDR3 bases: TGTGCCAGCAGCCAAGGATTCGGGTTTAGGTCCTCCTACAATGAGCAGTTCTTC. Translation gives CASSQGFGFRSSYNEQFF.